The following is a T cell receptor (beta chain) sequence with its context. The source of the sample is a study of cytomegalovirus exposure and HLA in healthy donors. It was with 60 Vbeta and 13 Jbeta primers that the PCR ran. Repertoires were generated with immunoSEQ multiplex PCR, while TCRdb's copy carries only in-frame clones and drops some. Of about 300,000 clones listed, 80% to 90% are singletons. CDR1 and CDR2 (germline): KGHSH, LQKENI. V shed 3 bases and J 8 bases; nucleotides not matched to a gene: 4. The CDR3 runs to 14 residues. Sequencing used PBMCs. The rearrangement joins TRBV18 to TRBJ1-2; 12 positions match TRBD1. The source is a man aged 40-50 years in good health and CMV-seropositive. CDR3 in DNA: TGTGCCAGCTCACCGGGACAGGGGGCGGAAGGCTACACCTTC. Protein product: CASSPGQGAEGYTF.